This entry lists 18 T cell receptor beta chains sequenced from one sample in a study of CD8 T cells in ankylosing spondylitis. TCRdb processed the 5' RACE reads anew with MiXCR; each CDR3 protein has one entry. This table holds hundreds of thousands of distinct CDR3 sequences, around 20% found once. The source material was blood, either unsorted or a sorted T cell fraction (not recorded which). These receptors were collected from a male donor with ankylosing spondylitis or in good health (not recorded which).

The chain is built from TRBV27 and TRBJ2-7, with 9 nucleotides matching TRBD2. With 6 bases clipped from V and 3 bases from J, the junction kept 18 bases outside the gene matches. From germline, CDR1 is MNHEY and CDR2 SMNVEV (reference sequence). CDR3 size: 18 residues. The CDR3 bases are TGTGCCAGCAGCCGAAGGGGTAGCGGGAGCCGACAAATCTACGAGCAGTACGTC. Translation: CASSRRGSGSRQIYEQYV.

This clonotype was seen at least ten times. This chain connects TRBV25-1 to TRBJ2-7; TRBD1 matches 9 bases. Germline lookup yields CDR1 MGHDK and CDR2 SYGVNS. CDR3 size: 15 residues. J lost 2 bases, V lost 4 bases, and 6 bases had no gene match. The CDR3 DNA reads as TGTGCCAGCAGTGGCGAGGGACAGGGTGCCTACGAGCAGTACGTC. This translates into CASSGEGQGAYEQYV.

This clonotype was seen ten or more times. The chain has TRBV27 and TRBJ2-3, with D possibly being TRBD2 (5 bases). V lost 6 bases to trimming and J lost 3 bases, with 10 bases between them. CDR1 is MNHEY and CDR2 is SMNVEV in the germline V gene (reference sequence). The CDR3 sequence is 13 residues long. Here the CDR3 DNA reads TGTGCCAGCAGGGGAGTCGGTACAGATACGCAGTATTTT. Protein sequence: CASRGVGTDTQYF.

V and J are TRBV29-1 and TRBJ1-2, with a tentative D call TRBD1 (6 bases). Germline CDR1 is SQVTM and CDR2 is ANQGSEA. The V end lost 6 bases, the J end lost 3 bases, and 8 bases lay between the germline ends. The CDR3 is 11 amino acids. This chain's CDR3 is CSVAGDYGYTF. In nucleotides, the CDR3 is TGCAGCGTGGCAGGGGACTATGGCTACACCTTC.

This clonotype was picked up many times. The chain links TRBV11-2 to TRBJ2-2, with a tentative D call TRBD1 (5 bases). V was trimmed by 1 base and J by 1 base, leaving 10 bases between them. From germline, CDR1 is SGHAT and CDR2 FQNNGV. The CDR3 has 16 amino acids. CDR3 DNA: TGTGCCAGCAGCTTAGTTTCCAGGGTGAACACCGGGGAGCTGTTTTTT. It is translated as CASSLVSRVNTGELFF.

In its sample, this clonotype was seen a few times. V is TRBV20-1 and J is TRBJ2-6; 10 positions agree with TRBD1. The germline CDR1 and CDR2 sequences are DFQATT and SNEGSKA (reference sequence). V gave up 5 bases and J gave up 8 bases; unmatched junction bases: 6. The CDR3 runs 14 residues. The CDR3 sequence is CSASTGGSSNVLTF. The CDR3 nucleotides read TGCAGTGCTTCGACAGGGGGCTCTTCCAACGTCCTGACTTTC.

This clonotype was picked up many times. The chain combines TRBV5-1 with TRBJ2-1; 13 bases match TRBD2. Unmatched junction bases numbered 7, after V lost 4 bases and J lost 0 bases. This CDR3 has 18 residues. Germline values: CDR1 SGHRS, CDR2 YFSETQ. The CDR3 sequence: CASSAAGTSGDSYNEQFF. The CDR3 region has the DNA TGCGCCAGCAGCGCCGCCGGGACTAGCGGGGACTCCTACAATGAGCAGTTCTTC.

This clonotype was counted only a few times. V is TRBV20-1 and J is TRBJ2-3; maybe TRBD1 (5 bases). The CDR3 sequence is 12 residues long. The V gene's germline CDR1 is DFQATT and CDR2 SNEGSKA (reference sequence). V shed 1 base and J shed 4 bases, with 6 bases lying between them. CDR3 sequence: CSARGGADTQYF. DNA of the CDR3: TGCAGTGCTAGAGGGGGCGCAGATACGCAGTATTTT.

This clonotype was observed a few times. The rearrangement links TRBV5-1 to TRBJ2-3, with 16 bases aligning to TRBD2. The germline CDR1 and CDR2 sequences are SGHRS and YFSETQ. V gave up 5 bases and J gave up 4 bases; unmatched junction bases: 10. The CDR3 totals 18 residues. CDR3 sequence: CASSSSGTSGGAADTQYF. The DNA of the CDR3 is TGCGCCAGCAGTTCTTCCGGGACTAGCGGGGGGGCCGCAGATACGCAGTATTTT.

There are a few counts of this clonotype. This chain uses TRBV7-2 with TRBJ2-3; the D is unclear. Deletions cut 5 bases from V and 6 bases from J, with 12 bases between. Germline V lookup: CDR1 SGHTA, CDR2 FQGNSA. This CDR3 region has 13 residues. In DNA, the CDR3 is TGTGCCAGCAGCCTAGACTGGCGGGATACGCAGTATTTT. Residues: CASSLDWRDTQYF. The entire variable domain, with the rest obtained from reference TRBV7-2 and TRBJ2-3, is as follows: GAGVSQSPSNKVTEKGKDVELRCDPISGHTALYWYRQSLGQGLEFLIYFQGNSAPDKSGLPSDRFSAERTGGSVSTLTIQRTQQEDSAVYLCASSLDWRDTQYFGPGTRLTVL.

CDR3 sequence reads: CASSLGQRRNYGYTF. The DNA for the CDR3 is TGCGCCAGCAGCTTGGGGCAGCGACGAAACTATGGCTACACCTTC. The chain uses TRBV5-1 and TRBJ1-2; no firm D call. The CDR3 contains 15 residues. CDR1 and CDR2 (germline): SGHRS, YFSETQ. Trimming left V 0 bases short and J 2 bases short, with 11 bases between.

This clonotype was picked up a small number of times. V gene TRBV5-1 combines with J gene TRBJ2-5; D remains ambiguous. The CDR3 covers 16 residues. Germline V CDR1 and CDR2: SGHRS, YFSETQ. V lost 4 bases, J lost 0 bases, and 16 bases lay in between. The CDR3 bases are TGCGCCAGCAGCCCCAATGGCGGAGCGTACCAAGAGACCCAGTACTTC. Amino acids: CASSPNGGAYQETQYF.

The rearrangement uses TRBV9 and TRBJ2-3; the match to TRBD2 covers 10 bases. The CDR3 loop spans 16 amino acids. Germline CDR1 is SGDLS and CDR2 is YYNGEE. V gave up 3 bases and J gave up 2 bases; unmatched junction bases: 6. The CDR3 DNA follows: TGTGCCAGCAGCGGATCCGGACTAGCGGACACAGATACGCAGTATTTT. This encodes CASSGSGLADTDTQYF. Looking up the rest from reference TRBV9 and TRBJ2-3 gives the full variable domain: DSGVTQTPKHLITATGQRVTLRCSPRSGDLSVYWYQQSLDQGLQFLIQYYNGEERAKGNILERFSAQQFPDLHSELNLSSLELGDSALYFCASSGSGLADTDTQYFGPGTRLTVL.

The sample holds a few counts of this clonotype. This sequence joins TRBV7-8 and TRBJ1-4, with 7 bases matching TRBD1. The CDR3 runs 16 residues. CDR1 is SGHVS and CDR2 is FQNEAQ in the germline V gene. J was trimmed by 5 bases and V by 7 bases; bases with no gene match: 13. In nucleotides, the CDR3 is TGTGCCAGCACCTATATGCCGACAGGGACGAATGAAAAACTGTTTTTT. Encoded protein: CASTYMPTGTNEKLFF.

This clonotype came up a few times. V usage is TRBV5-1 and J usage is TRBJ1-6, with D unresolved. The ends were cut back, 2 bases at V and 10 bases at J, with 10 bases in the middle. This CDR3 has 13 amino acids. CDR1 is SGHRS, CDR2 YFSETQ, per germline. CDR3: CASSLRVESPLHF. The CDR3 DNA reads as TGCGCCAGCAGCTTAAGGGTGGAATCACCCCTCCACTTT.

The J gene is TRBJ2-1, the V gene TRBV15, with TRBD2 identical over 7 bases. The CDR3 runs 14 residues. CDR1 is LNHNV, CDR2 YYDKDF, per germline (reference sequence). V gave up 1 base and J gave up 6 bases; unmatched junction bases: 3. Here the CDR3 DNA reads TGTGCCACCAGCAGAGCCAGGACTAGCAATGAGCAGTTCTTC. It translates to CATSRARTSNEQFF.

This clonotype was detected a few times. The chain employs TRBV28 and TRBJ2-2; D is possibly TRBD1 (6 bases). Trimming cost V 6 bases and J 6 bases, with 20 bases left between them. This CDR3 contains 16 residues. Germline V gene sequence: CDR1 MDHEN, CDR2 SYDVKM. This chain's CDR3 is CASSKKGGVQAGELFF. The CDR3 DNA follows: TGTGCCAGCAGCAAAAAAGGGGGAGTTCAAGCCGGGGAGCTGTTTTTT.

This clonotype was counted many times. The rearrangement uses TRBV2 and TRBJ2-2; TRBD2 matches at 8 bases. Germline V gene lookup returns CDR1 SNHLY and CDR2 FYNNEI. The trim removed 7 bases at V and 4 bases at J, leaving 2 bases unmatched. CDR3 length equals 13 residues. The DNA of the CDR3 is TGTGCCAGCACTGGGACTAGCACCGGGGAGCTGTTTTTT. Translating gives CASTGTSTGELFF. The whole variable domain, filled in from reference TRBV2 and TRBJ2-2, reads EPEVTQTPSHQVTQMGQEVILRCVPISNHLYFYWYRQILGQKVEFLVSFYNNEISEKSEIFDDQFSVERPDGSNFTLKIRSTKLEDSAMYFCASTGTSTGELFFGEGSRLTVL.